The subject of this entry is one TCR beta chain. Its antigen remains undetermined. No much larger clone is present one base from it, and per-base qualities are unavailable. Between the V and J ends, shortened by 6 bases and 3 bases respectively, the junction contains 25 bases. Looking up the germline V gene yields CDR1 SGHTS and CDR2 YDEGEE. The CDR3 numbers 18 residues from cysteine through phenylalanine. The retained sequence is limited to the CDR3, 54 bases, with the frame set at the first base. The data stem from a study of blood T cell repertoires in COVID-19 (dated by TCRdb to the early 2020s). About the full investigation: Samples covering the acute and convalescent phases of COVID-19 were provided by collaborators in the United States, Italy and Spain. The prospective study material was composed of cDNA or gDNA derived from T cells, B-cell-depleted T cells, or PBMCs. The dataset comprised deeply sampled blood TCRbeta repertoires from subjects exposed to, actively infected with, or recovered from COVID-19. The repertoires were released in a freely available public database meant as a resource for research on the immune response to SARS-CoV-2. Samples were obtained from the ongoing ImmuneRACE study (first 160 participants) and from over 1,000 subjects provided by 6 global collaborators. Nearly every sample came with metadata listing a de-identified subject ID, COVID-19 status, age in years and sex. Where available, HLA class I and class II types were taken from metadata supplied by the sample provider and were not determined by assay-based typing.

Broad study findings and their caveats: The amount of clinical and demographic metadata varied by source and participant and was provided uncurated.

One collaborating source in Seattle enrolled patients during active infection and followed them longitudinally through the course of disease. Collaborating institutions collected whole blood in K2EDTA tubes following their own protocols. For TCRbeta analysis, collaborators shipped samples in one of three forms: frozen whole blood, isolated PBMCs, or DNA extracted from either of those sample types. TCRbeta CDR3 regions were amplified from genomic DNA by means of the immunoSEQ Assay, a bias-controlled multiplex PCR. On the study's bioinformatics: The number of nucleated cells in each sample was estimated by amplification of reference gene primers within the assay. To quantify the absolute abundance of each unique TCRbeta CDR3 rearrangement, sequence reads were collapsed and filtered. For each sample, productive Simpson clonality was calculated by taking the square root of Simpson's diversity index across productive rearrangements. TCRdb retrieved this table from immuneACCESS and kept in-frame rearrangements only. Not all clones are present; in checked studies, unresolved V genes account for under half, and no reason is known for the remainder. D and trimming come from the DNA, and the V and J calls and clone size come from that table. The sample has fewer than 50,000 clones on record, 84% of them singletons. 1.5% to 2% of the sample is held by the ten biggest clonotypes.

The sample taken for sequencing was peripheral blood. The TCR sequence derives from a man between 60 and 75 years old with COVID-19, enrolled during active disease. The chain couples TRBV5-8 to TRBJ2-1; the D gene is perhaps TRBD2, on 6 matching bases. The CDR3 reads CASILPGGIGRVYNEQFF. In nucleotides, the sequence is TGTGCCAGCATTCTTCCCGGCGGAATCGGGAGAGTCTACAATGAGCAGTTCTTC.